This section outlines one TCR beta chain sequence together with its context. Its antigen is undetermined. Treatment reported: approximately 10-day PBMC culture with coronavirus spike peptide pools or control peptides (ViraFEST assay). An Oncomine TCR Beta short-read assay was used to sequence the DNA from cultured CD4+ T cells. TCRdb re-called the PCR reads with MiXCR, one entry per CDR3 protein. Of several thousand distinct CDR3 sequences in the sample, approximately 20% were seen once. The data belong to a study of vaccination and CD4 T cells after COVID-19. Sequencing used CD4+ T cells from blood, cultured in vitro. The receptor's source is a human donor who had recovered from COVID-19.

This CDR3 is CASSLRAKETQYF. CDR3 nucleotides: TGTGCCAGCAGCTTGCGTGCAAAAGAGACCCAGTACTTC. The chain carries TRBV5-4 and TRBJ2-5; D unclear. V lost 1 base, J lost 3 bases, and 7 bases lay in between. CDR3 size: 13 residues. The germline V gene has CDR1 SGHNT and CDR2 YYREEE (reference sequence).